This passage covers 32 T cell receptor beta chains from one sample sequenced in a study of identical twins. In TCRdb, the 5' RACE reads were re-called with MiXCR into one record per CDR3 protein. The sample holds 460,000 or so distinct CDR3 sequences, 13% to 15% seen once. These data are also associated with another study on yellow fever vaccine responses in identical twins.

Sequences were obtained from CD4+ T cells sorted from blood. These receptors were obtained from a woman younger than 30 in good health.

This clonotype was detected only a few times. The chain recombines TRBV29-1 with TRBJ1-2, with 10 positions matching TRBD1. Trimming took 7 bases from V and 8 from J; bases not matched to a gene: 4. The germline V gene encodes CDR1 SQVTM and CDR2 ANQGSEA. This CDR3 region has 11 residues. The CDR3 is CSGQGARGYTF. The CDR3 coding sequence is TGCAGCGGACAGGGGGCACGGGGCTACACCTTC.

The chain employs TRBV18 and TRBJ2-1; a possible D gene is TRBD2 (6 bases). Germline lookup yields CDR1 KGHSH and CDR2 LQKENI. The CDR3 spans 15 residues. V lost 2 bases and J 7 bases, leaving 15 bases between the germline ends. For the CDR3, the DNA is TGTGCCAGCTCACCATCGGGGGTGACGGCGAATGAGCAGTTCTTC. Its protein product is CASSPSGVTANEQFF.

In this sample, this clonotype turned up many times. The chain carries TRBV28 and TRBJ2-6, with a possible D match to TRBD2 (6 bases). CDR1 and CDR2 from the germline V gene are MDHEN and SYDVKM. This CDR3 is built from 17 residues. The ends were cut back, 6 bases at V and 0 bases at J, with 15 bases in the middle. The DNA of the CDR3 is TGTGCCAGCAGCCCCGGAGGAGGGTCCTCTGGGGCCAACGTCCTGACTTTC. Protein: CASSPGGGSSGANVLTF.

The rearrangement uses TRBV9 and TRBJ2-3, with TRBD2 matching over 16 bases. This CDR3 comprises 15 residues. CDR1 is SGDLS, CDR2 YYNGEE, per germline. Trimming removed 3 bases from V and 6 bases from J; junction bases left unmatched: 1. The CDR3 DNA follows: TGTGCCAGCAGCGCGGGACTAGCGGGAGGGGATACGCAGTATTTT. It codes for CASSAGLAGGDTQYF.

This chain connects TRBV5-1 to TRBJ2-7; D is perhaps TRBD1 (6 bases). Germline CDR1 is SGHRS and CDR2 is YFSETQ. There are 13 residues in the CDR3. The V end lost 1 base, the J end lost 4 bases, and 9 bases lay between the germline ends. CDR3 residues: CASSLLDSYEQYF. CDR3 in DNA: TGCGCCAGCAGCTTGTTGGACAGTTACGAGCAGTACTTC. Using reference TRBV5-1 and TRBJ2-7 for the parts outside the CDR3, the full variable domain is KAGVTQTPRYLIKTRGQQVTLSCSPISGHRSVSWYQQTPGQGLQFLFEYFSETQRNKGNFPGRFSGRQFSNSRSEMNVSTLELGDSALYLCASSLLDSYEQYFGPGTRLTVT.

A few counts support this clonotype. This chain connects TRBV4-2 to TRBJ2-5; no definite D call. Germline loops: CDR1 LGHNA, CDR2 YNFKEQ. This CDR3 has 13 residues. Between the trimmed V and J ends, which lost 3 bases and 5 bases, there was a span of 10 bases. The chain's CDR3 is CASSQRPAETQYF. Written as DNA, the CDR3 is TGTGCCAGCAGCCAGAGGCCAGCGGAGACCCAGTACTTC.

This clonotype has more than one count but fewer than ten. V usage is TRBV28 and J usage is TRBJ2-1, with 11 bases aligning to TRBD2. The CDR3 totals 15 residues. Trimming removed 3 bases from V and 7 bases from J; junction bases left unmatched: 5. Germline lookup yields CDR1 MDHEN and CDR2 SYDVKM. CDR3 sequence: CASSLPTSGRNEQFF. The CDR3 DNA follows: TGTGCCAGCAGTTTGCCTACTAGCGGGAGAAATGAGCAGTTCTTC.

This clonotype showed up just a few times. V and J are TRBV20-1 and TRBJ2-1, with D perhaps matching TRBD2 (6 bases). This CDR3 has 15 amino acids. Germline V gene lookup returns CDR1 DFQATT and CDR2 SNEGSKA (reference sequence). V dropped 1 base and J dropped 4 bases, with 14 bases sitting between them. The CDR3 here is CSARVLRGAYNEQFF. The CDR3 bases are TGCAGTGCTAGAGTCCTGCGGGGAGCGTACAATGAGCAGTTCTTC.

The rearrangement links TRBV6-1 to TRBJ1-2; D possibly corresponds to TRBD1 (6 bases). This CDR3 contains 14 residues. With 7 bases removed from V and 4 bases from J, the gap between germline ends came to 16 bases. Germline V lookup: CDR1 MNHNS, CDR2 SASEGT. The CDR3 protein is CASTRKQDSYGYTF. DNA of the CDR3: TGTGCCAGCACCCGAAAACAGGACAGCTATGGCTACACCTTC.

The chain is built from TRBV4-2 and TRBJ2-2; possible D gene TRBD2, 5 bases. Germline V gives CDR1 LGHNA, CDR2 YNFKEQ. The CDR3 extends over 15 amino acids. The ends were cut back, 1 base at V and 5 bases at J, with 11 bases in the middle. This CDR3 reads CASSQGERETGELFF. CDR3 bases: TGTGCCAGCAGCCAAGGGGAGCGAGAAACCGGGGAGCTGTTTTTT.

The chain has TRBV25-1 and TRBJ2-1; no clear D gene. The CDR3 contains 13 residues. V was trimmed by 2 bases and J by 7 bases, leaving 9 bases between them. CDR1 is MGHDK, CDR2 SYGVNS, per germline. CDR3 DNA: TGTGCCAGCAGTGAAATGGACCTAAATGAGCAGTTCTTC. Amino acid sequence: CASSEMDLNEQFF.

This clonotype was seen a handful of times. The rearrangement joins TRBV3-1 to TRBJ2-1, with 8 bases aligning to TRBD1. Germline V gene lookup returns CDR1 LGHDT and CDR2 YNNKEL (reference sequence). The CDR3 has 16 residues. Trimming took 3 bases from V and 6 from J; bases not matched to a gene: 10. This CDR3 reads CASSHRPTRGPNEQFF. Written as DNA, the CDR3 is TGTGCCAGCAGCCACCGCCCCACCAGGGGGCCCAATGAGCAGTTCTTC.

The V gene is TRBV20-1, the J gene TRBJ2-5; a weak D match, TRBD2 (6 bases). Germline-derived CDR1 and CDR2 are DFQATT and SNEGSKA (reference sequence). CDR3 length: 13 residues. V lost 5 bases to trimming and J lost 5 bases, with 15 bases between them. The CDR3 loop is CSAVMTRRETQYF. CDR3 sequence (DNA): TGCAGTGCTGTAATGACTAGGCGGGAGACCCAGTACTTC.

This clonotype was detected a few times. The chain links TRBV20-1 to TRBJ2-7; D uncertain. The CDR3 sequence is 16 residues long. The V gene's germline CDR1 is DFQATT and CDR2 SNEGSKA (reference sequence). V shed 3 bases and J shed 2 bases, with 20 bases lying between them. CDR3 nucleotide sequence: TGCAGTGCTAGCGGCATTCCCGGATCGGCCCCCTACGAGCAGTACTTC. As protein: CSASGIPGSAPYEQYF.

The chain recombines TRBV11-2 with TRBJ2-1; 7 nucleotides line up with TRBD2. This CDR3 is 15 amino acids long. The trim removed 8 bases at V and 4 bases at J, leaving 11 bases unmatched. Per the germline V gene, CDR1 is SGHAT and CDR2 is FQNNGV. CDR3 amino acids: CASRRVASGYNEQFF. The CDR3, as DNA: TGTGCCAGCCGCCGGGTGGCTAGCGGTTACAATGAGCAGTTCTTC. Supplemented by reference TRBV11-2 and TRBJ2-1, the full variable domain reads EAGVAQSPRYKIIEKRQSVAFWCNPISGHATLYWYQQILGQGPKLLIQFQNNGVVDDSQLPKDRFSAERLKGVDSTLKIQPAKLEDSAVYLCASRRVASGYNEQFFGPGTRLTVL.

V gene TRBV29-1 combines with J gene TRBJ1-2, with D uncertain. The germline V and J ends were trimmed by 4 bases and 2 bases, with 8 bases remaining between them. CDR1 is SQVTM, CDR2 ANQGSEA, per germline. CDR3 length equals 12 residues. CDR3: CSVVWQNYGYTF. In nucleotides, the CDR3 is TGCAGCGTTGTCTGGCAGAACTATGGCTACACCTTC.

The chain joins TRBV2 to TRBJ1-2, with a tentative D call TRBD1 (5 bases). The V end was cut by 6 bases, the J end by 5 bases, with 22 bases between. This CDR3 comprises 16 residues. The V gene's germline CDR1 is SNHLY and CDR2 FYNNEI. The CDR3: CASSAGRDRRWYGYTF. The CDR3 DNA sequence: TGTGCCAGCAGCGCTGGTAGGGACCGACGTTGGTATGGCTACACCTTC.

The chain employs TRBV20-1 and TRBJ2-5; unclear D gene. Trimming took 4 bases from V and 4 from J, leaving 10 bases between them. The CDR3 is 12 amino acids. Germline-derived CDR1 and CDR2 are DFQATT and SNEGSKA (reference sequence). Written as DNA, the CDR3 is TGCAGTGCTAAGGAGTTGGTAGAGACCCAGTACTTC. This encodes CSAKELVETQYF.

The gene calls are TRBV7-2 and TRBJ2-3; TRBD2 matches at 12 bases. The CDR3 sequence is 16 residues long. Trimming at V came to 6 bases and at J to 1 base, leaving 5 bases not matched to a gene. Germline-derived CDR1 and CDR2 are SGHTA and FQGNSA. CDR3 amino acids: CASRPSGGARTDTQYF. The CDR3 nucleotides read TGTGCCAGCAGACCTAGCGGGGGGGCCCGCACAGATACGCAGTATTTT.

This clonotype was counted only a few times. The chain has TRBV10-3 and TRBJ2-2; D remains ambiguous. Germline CDR1 ENHRY, CDR2 SYGVKD. Deletions cut 6 bases from V and 5 bases from J, with 10 bases between. The CDR3 sequence is 13 residues long. CDR3 loop: CAIRFTETGELFF. CDR3 DNA: TGTGCCATCAGATTTACGGAAACCGGGGAGCTGTTTTTT.

The chain recombines TRBV3-1 with TRBJ2-2; D may be TRBD1 or TRBD2 (5 bases each). The CDR3 sequence is 14 residues long. V was clipped by 3 bases and J by 8 bases, with 13 bases between them. CDR1 and CDR2 from the germline V gene are LGHDT and YNNKEL (reference sequence). Here the CDR3 reads CASSHGTPGGELFF. In DNA form, the CDR3 reads TGTGCCAGCAGCCACGGGACGCCCGGGGGGGAGCTGTTTTTT.

This clonotype was picked up a small number of times. The chain employs TRBV7-9 and TRBJ2-7; TRBD1 is a possible D gene (5 bases). This CDR3 region has 15 residues. Trimming took off 5 bases at V and 3 bases at J, with 17 bases between the two ends. The germline CDR1 and CDR2 sequences are SEHNR and FQNEAQ (reference sequence). The CDR3 sequence is CASSLTTGLGYEQYF. In DNA, the CDR3 is TGTGCCAGCAGCCTAACAACAGGATTGGGCTACGAGCAGTACTTC.

This clonotype appeared many times. This CDR3 is CAISYGTGGIGTQYF. The CDR3 DNA is TGTGCCATCTCTTATGGAACAGGTGGCATAGGGACCCAGTACTTC. The rearrangement uses TRBV12-3 or TRBV12-4 and TRBJ2-5, with a weak D call TRBD1 (5 bases). Trimming took off 10 bases at V and 7 bases at J, with 25 bases between the two ends. The CDR3 runs to 15 residues.

This chain joins TRBV12-3 or TRBV12-4 and TRBJ1-1; D gene ambiguous. This CDR3 is built from 16 residues. The V and J ends lost 6 bases and 1 base respectively, with 18 bases between them. The CDR3 nucleotides read TGTGCCAGCAGCCCTCCGAGGGCAGCACGGAACACTGAAGCTTTCTTT. It translates to CASSPPRAARNTEAFF.

This clonotype has ten or more counts. The chain links TRBV29-1 to TRBJ2-5, with D perhaps TRBD2 (5 bases). CDR3 length: 14 amino acids. Trimming took 6 bases from V and 4 from J, leaving 18 bases between them. CDR1 is SQVTM and CDR2 is ANQGSEA in the germline V gene. CDR3 in DNA: TGCAGCGTGACTAAAGGCCCAAGCCGAGAGACCCAGTACTTC. It codes for CSVTKGPSRETQYF.

This rearrangement joins TRBV5-1 to TRBJ1-1; 9 nucleotides line up with TRBD1. CDR3 length: 15 residues. Germline V lookup: CDR1 SGHRS, CDR2 YFSETQ. V lost 0 bases, J lost 5 bases, and 5 bases stayed unmatched. CDR3 nucleotide sequence: TGCGCCAGCAGCTTGGAGGGACAGGGCTTAACTGAAGCTTTCTTT. Its protein is CASSLEGQGLTEAFF.

The CDR3: CASSLDSAGGFYEQYF. CDR3 DNA sequence: TGTGCCAGCAGCTTAGATTCGGCAGGGGGCTTCTACGAGCAGTACTTC. The rearrangement joins TRBV11-2 to TRBJ2-7; 8 nucleotides agree with TRBD1. J gave up 3 bases and V 0 bases, and 7 bases lay outside the gene matches. The CDR3 sequence is 16 residues long. Per germline, CDR1 SGHAT and CDR2 FQNNGV.

The chain joins TRBV7-2 to TRBJ2-1, with TRBD2 matching over 9 bases. V lost 2 bases to trimming and J lost 6 bases; unmatched junction nucleotides: 5. The V gene's germline CDR1 is SGHTA and CDR2 FQGNSA. The CDR3 is made up of 15 amino acids. CDR3 sequence: CASSLSGGQRNEQFF. CDR3 DNA sequence: TGTGCCAGCAGCTTAAGCGGGGGGCAGCGCAATGAGCAGTTCTTC.

CDR3 residues: CSARDGPSYEQYF. CDR3 sequence (DNA): TGCAGTGCTAGGGACGGACCCTCCTACGAGCAGTACTTC. The chain is built from TRBV20-1 and TRBJ2-7; no definite D call. Germline CDR1 DFQATT, CDR2 SNEGSKA (reference sequence). Trimming pared 3 bases from V and 0 bases from J, leaving 9 bases between. CDR3 length equals 13 residues.

The table lists this clonotype with a few counts. The genes are TRBV20-1 and TRBJ2-3; 8 bases are shared with TRBD2. CDR3 length equals 14 residues. J lost 1 base, V lost 5 bases, and 5 bases had no gene match. CDR1 and CDR2 (germline): DFQATT, SNEGSKA (reference sequence). CDR3 region: CSASISGGTDTQYF. CDR3 DNA: TGCAGTGCTTCGATTAGCGGGGGCACAGATACGCAGTATTTT.

In this sample, this clonotype turned up a few times. A much larger clone lies a single base off, so this may be a read error. The rearrangement links TRBV5-1 to TRBJ2-3; D gene ambiguous. V shed 0 bases and J shed 2 bases, with 7 bases lying between them. This CDR3 is built from 14 residues. Germline CDR1 and CDR2: SGHRS and YFSETQ. CDR3 protein: CASSLGENTDTQYF. For the CDR3, the DNA is TGCGCCAGCAGCTTGGGCGAGAACACAGATACGCAGTATTTT.

The chain uses TRBV7-9 and TRBJ2-7; D not certain. Germline lookup yields CDR1 SEHNR and CDR2 FQNEAQ (reference sequence). The CDR3 is 14 residues long. V was trimmed by 5 bases and J by 0 bases, leaving 11 bases between them. CDR3 sequence (DNA): TGTGCCAGCAGCCCCATGGCCAGCTCCTACGAGCAGTACTTC. Protein: CASSPMASSYEQYF.